These 32 T cell receptor beta chains were sequenced from one sample in a study of control samples from healthy donors and cancer patients. Generated by immunoSEQ multiplex PCR, the TCRdb table keeps only in-frame clones and is missing some. Of tens of thousands of clones in the sample, over 85% were seen once. Input material: PBMCs. The receptors were gathered from a woman aged 55-70 years with head and neck cancer.

The rearrangement uses TRBV6-6 and TRBJ1-6, with 12 bases that match TRBD1. V lost 4 bases, J lost 9 bases, and 7 bases stayed unmatched. The CDR3 consists of 16 residues. Per germline, CDR1 MNHNY and CDR2 SVGAGI (reference sequence). Written as DNA, the CDR3 is TGTGCCAGCAGTTCCAGGGACAGGGGGCGCCTTTCACCCCTCCACTTT. Encoded protein: CASSSRDRGRLSPLHF.

This clone was counted a few times. The rearrangement uses TRBV4-2 and TRBJ2-3; 7 bases agree with TRBD2. Unmatched junction bases numbered 9, after V lost 1 base and J lost 2 bases. The germline CDR1 and CDR2 sequences are LGHNA and YNFKEQ. The CDR3 covers 17 residues. Here the CDR3 reads CASSQGTLAAYTDTQYF. The CDR3 DNA sequence: TGTGCCAGCAGCCAAGGTACCCTAGCGGCATACACAGATACGCAGTATTTT.

The rearrangement joins TRBV4-1 to TRBJ1-2, with D possibly matching TRBD1 (6 bases). This CDR3 contains 18 residues. Trimming cost V 0 bases and J 6 bases, with 23 bases left between them. The V gene's germline CDR1 is MGHRA and CDR2 YSYEKL. Written as DNA, the CDR3 is TGCGCCAGCAGCCAAGAAGCGCATTATAGTGGCAGGGGTGATGGCTACACCTTC. Translation gives CASSQEAHYSGRGDGYTF.

The chain couples TRBV11-3 to TRBJ2-5; possible D gene TRBD1, 7 bases. This CDR3 region has 14 residues. Germline V gene lookup returns CDR1 SGHNT and CDR2 YENEEA. V gave up 5 bases and J gave up 1 base, with 11 bases separating them. CDR3 DNA: TGTGCCAGCAGCCTGCGGGACAGCCAAGAGACCCAGTACTTC. The encoded protein is CASSLRDSQETQYF. Drawing the rest from reference TRBV11-3 and TRBJ2-5, the complete variable domain is EAGVVQSPRYKIIEKKQPVAFWCNPISGHNTLYWYLQNLGQGPELLIRYENEEAVDDSQLPKDRFSAERLKGVDSTLKIQPAELGDSAVYLCASSLRDSQETQYFGPGTRLLVL.

V usage is TRBV27 and J usage is TRBJ1-6; weak D call: TRBD1 (5 bases). Per germline, CDR1 MNHEY and CDR2 SMNVEV (reference sequence). The CDR3 length is 15 residues. V lost 3 bases, J lost 6 bases, and 12 bases lay in between. The CDR3 protein is CASSFDRDLNSPLHF. CDR3 DNA: TGTGCCAGCAGTTTCGACCGGGACCTTAATTCACCCCTCCACTTT.

V usage is TRBV29-1 and J usage is TRBJ2-2, with a tentative D call TRBD1 (6 bases). Between the trimmed V and J ends, which lost 7 bases and 7 bases, there was a span of 25 bases. Per the germline V gene, CDR1 is SQVTM and CDR2 is ANQGSEA. The CDR3 covers 16 residues. CDR3 bases: TGCAGCGCCTTAGGGCAGGGGTTGGTTCGGGGCGGGGAGCTGTTTTTT. The encoded protein is CSALGQGLVRGGELFF.

This clone was recorded once. This sequence joins TRBV3-1 (or the pseudogene TRBV3-2) and TRBJ2-7; D gene ambiguous. Germline lookup yields CDR1 LGHDT and CDR2 YNNKEL (reference sequence). This CDR3 spans 14 amino acids. Trimming pared 1 base from V and 0 bases from J, leaving 7 bases between. The CDR3 DNA reads as TGTGCCAGCAGCCAAGTCCCAAGCTCCTACGAGCAGTACTTC. Residues: CASSQVPSSYEQYF.

This clone was observed once. This chain links TRBV10-1 with TRBJ2-1; no firm D call. Trimming cost V 8 bases and J 5 bases, with 13 bases left between them. Germline V gene lookup returns CDR1 WNHNN and CDR2 SYGVQD (reference sequence). The CDR3 is 13 amino acids. The CDR3: CASSASSHNEQFF. The CDR3 DNA sequence: TGCGCCAGCTCCGCCAGCAGCCACAATGAGCAGTTCTTC.

This chain uses TRBV11-1 with TRBJ2-7; D might be TRBD1 (6 bases). Germline V CDR1 and CDR2: SGHAT, FQDESV (reference sequence). The ends were cut back, 2 bases at V and 6 bases at J, with 20 bases in the middle. This CDR3 spans 16 amino acids. CDR3 nucleotides: TGTGCCAGCAGCTTAAGGGCCCAAGGGGGTGTTTTCGAGCAGTACTTC. This gives the protein CASSLRAQGGVFEQYF.

This clone was seen just once. The gene calls are TRBV4-1 and TRBJ1-2; D might be TRBD1 (5 bases). Germline V gene sequence: CDR1 MGHRA, CDR2 YSYEKL. This CDR3 is 16 amino acids long. V was trimmed by 1 base and J by 4 bases, leaving 16 bases between them. CDR3 protein: CASSQVPVQGGYGYTF. CDR3 nucleotides: TGCGCCAGCAGCCAAGTCCCTGTTCAGGGAGGCTATGGCTACACCTTC.

The chain couples TRBV19 to TRBJ2-3, with TRBD1 identical over 10 bases. Germline V gene lookup returns CDR1 LNHDA and CDR2 SQIVND (reference sequence). With 5 bases clipped from V and 0 bases from J, the junction kept 2 bases outside the gene matches. The CDR3 has 15 amino acids. CDR3 coding DNA: TGTGCCAGTAGTGACAGGGGGCCCAGCACAGATACGCAGTATTTT. It yields the protein CASSDRGPSTDTQYF.

The rearrangement links TRBV19 to TRBJ2-7, with D maybe TRBD2 (6 bases). V lost 4 bases, J lost 8 bases, and 18 bases lay in between. The CDR3 loop spans 14 amino acids. CDR1 and CDR2 from the germline V gene are LNHDA and SQIVND (reference sequence). CDR3 protein: CASSTQRDSAQQYF. The DNA of the CDR3 is TGTGCCAGTAGTACTCAACGGGACTCCGCCCAGCAGTACTTC. The full variable domain, with the rest looked up from reference TRBV19 and TRBJ2-7, is DGGITQSPKYLFRKEGQNVTLSCEQNLNHDAMYWYRQDPGQGLRLIYYSQIVNDFQKGDIAEGYSVSREKKESFPLTVTSAQKNPTAFYLCASSTQRDSAQQYFGPGTRLTVT.

The chain is built from TRBV3-1 (or the pseudogene TRBV3-2) and TRBJ1-2; D unclear. Trimming removed 4 bases from V and 5 bases from J, with 14 bases in between. The germline V gene has CDR1 LGHDT and CDR2 YNNKEL (reference sequence). The CDR3 extends over 14 amino acids. The CDR3 nucleotides read TGTGCCAGCAGCCCTCCGGGGATGAGTTATGGCTACACCTTC. Residues: CASSPPGMSYGYTF.

The V and J genes are TRBV6-1 and TRBJ2-1; D is undetermined. CDR3 length equals 13 residues. Germline values: CDR1 MNHNS, CDR2 SASEGT. Trimming took 3 bases from V and 6 from J, leaving 9 bases between them. As DNA, the CDR3 is TGTGCCAGCAGTGAGTCCGTACCCAATGAGCAGTTCTTC. Protein sequence: CASSESVPNEQFF.

CDR3 bases: TGCAGCGTGCTGGACAGGGTTTTTTCAGATACGCAGTATTTT. It specifies CSVLDRVFSDTQYF. The chain employs TRBV29-1 and TRBJ2-3; 8 bases are shared with TRBD1. The CDR3 extends over 14 amino acids. J was trimmed by 4 bases and V by 6 bases; bases with no gene match: 9. Germline V lookup: CDR1 SQVTM, CDR2 ANQGSEA.

V gene TRBV29-1 combines with J gene TRBJ1-2, with TRBD1 matching 7 bases. V gave up 5 bases and J gave up 7 bases; unmatched junction bases: 10. The CDR3 consists of 13 residues. The V gene's germline CDR1 is SQVTM and CDR2 ANQGSEA. The CDR3 DNA reads as TGCAGCGTTTTAAGACAGGGACTGCGTGGCTACACCTTC. Its protein product is CSVLRQGLRGYTF.

The rearrangement uses TRBV5-1 and TRBJ1-6, with unresolved D. Trimming pared 0 bases from V and 8 bases from J, leaving 3 bases between. Looked up from germline, CDR1 is SGHRS and CDR2 is YFSETQ. The CDR3 runs to 12 residues. The DNA of the CDR3 is TGCGCCAGCAGCTTGGAGGATTCACCCCTCCACTTT. Its translation: CASSLEDSPLHF. Supplemented by reference TRBV5-1 and TRBJ1-6, the full variable domain reads KAGVTQTPRYLIKTRGQQVTLSCSPISGHRSVSWYQQTPGQGLQFLFEYFSETQRNKGNFPGRFSGRQFSNSRSEMNVSTLELGDSALYLCASSLEDSPLHFGNGTRLTVT.

The rearrangement uses TRBV6-5 and TRBJ2-7; D is perhaps TRBD1 (6 bases). Trimming pared 0 bases from V and 2 bases from J, leaving 11 bases between. The CDR3 totals 15 residues. Looked up from germline, CDR1 is MNHEY and CDR2 is SVGAGI. Here the CDR3 reads CASSYSPGATYEQYF. The CDR3 DNA reads as TGTGCCAGCAGTTACTCCCCAGGGGCCACCTACGAGCAGTACTTC.

V gene TRBV9 combines with J gene TRBJ2-7, with D possibly being TRBD1 or TRBD2 (5 bases each). This CDR3 has 13 amino acids. Deletions cut 4 bases from V and 4 bases from J, with 12 bases between. Germline loops: CDR1 SGDLS, CDR2 YYNGEE. CDR3 sequence reads: CASSSGTGYEQYF. Here the CDR3 DNA reads TGTGCCAGCAGCTCGGGGACGGGTTACGAGCAGTACTTC.

V gene TRBV5-5 combines with J gene TRBJ1-1; no reliable D call. The CDR3 covers 15 residues. Germline CDR1 and CDR2: SGHKS and YYEKEE (reference sequence). V was pared by 3 bases and J by 3 bases, with 15 bases between. CDR3 protein: CASSSTQRRDTEAFF. In DNA, the CDR3 is TGTGCCAGCAGCTCAACTCAGCGGCGGGACACTGAAGCTTTCTTT.

The chain has TRBV7-9 and TRBJ2-6; TRBD1 aligns across 10 bases. Germline V gene data show CDR1 as SEHNR and CDR2 as FQNEAQ (reference sequence). V gave up 6 bases and J gave up 4 bases; unmatched junction bases: 9. The CDR3 covers 17 residues. Here the CDR3 reads CASSRDRGWSGANVLTF. As DNA, the CDR3 is TGTGCCAGCAGTCGGGACAGGGGTTGGTCAGGGGCCAACGTCCTGACTTTC.

DNA for the CDR3: TGTGCCAGTCGACGTGGGACAGGGGTTTTAAACAATCAGCCCCAGCATTTT. Protein: CASRRGTGVLNNQPQHF. The J gene is TRBJ1-5, the V gene TRBV19, with 10 bases aligning to TRBD1. Trimming at V came to 8 bases and at J to 3 bases, leaving 13 bases not matched to a gene. The CDR3 extends over 17 amino acids. Germline V gene sequence: CDR1 LNHDA, CDR2 SQIVND (reference sequence).

The chain recombines TRBV27 with TRBJ2-5, with D possibly being TRBD2 (6 bases). In germline, CDR1 is MNHEY, CDR2 SMNVEV (reference sequence). CDR3 length: 15 amino acids. Trimming shortened V by 5 bases and J by 1 base, and 14 bases separated the two germline ends. The CDR3 DNA sequence: TGTGCCAGCAGTCCCCTGTCGGGAGCCCAAGAGACCCAGTACTTC. This codes for CASSPLSGAQETQYF.

The chain employs TRBV19 and TRBJ2-2; 13 bases line up with TRBD2. Per germline, CDR1 LNHDA and CDR2 SQIVND (reference sequence). Trimming at V came to 7 bases and at J to 3 bases, leaving 5 bases not matched to a gene. This CDR3 contains 16 residues. For the CDR3, the DNA is TGTGCCAGTAAAGGACTAGCGGGAGTCTACACCGGGGAGCTGTTTTTT. It encodes CASKGLAGVYTGELFF.

This clone was observed once. The chain uses TRBV12-5 and TRBJ2-2, with 13 nucleotides matching TRBD2. V lost 3 bases and J lost 6; bases outside the gene matches: 10. The CDR3 is 18 amino acids. CDR1 is LGHNT, CDR2 FRNRAP, per germline. Written as DNA, the CDR3 is TGTGCTAGTGGTTTTTCCAGGACTAGCGGGAGCCGAGCCGGGGAGCTGTTTTTT. It translates to CASGFSRTSGSRAGELFF.

The rearrangement links TRBV6-2 or TRBV6-3 to TRBJ2-7; TRBD1 is a possible D gene (5 bases). The CDR3 runs to 13 residues. The germline V and J ends were trimmed by 5 bases and 5 bases, with 13 bases remaining between them. Germline V gene data show CDR1 as MNHEY and CDR2 as SVGEGT. The CDR3 reads CASSQGIWNEQYF. The CDR3 nucleotides are TGTGCCAGCAGTCAGGGTATTTGGAACGAGCAGTACTTC.

The rearrangement uses TRBV20-1 and TRBJ2-7; tentatively, D is TRBD2 (5 bases). Between the trimmed V and J ends, which lost 5 bases and 3 bases, there was a span of 11 bases. This CDR3 is 12 amino acids long. Germline V gene data show CDR1 as DFQATT and CDR2 as SNEGSKA (reference sequence). The CDR3 here is CSARGENYEQYF. CDR3 in DNA: TGCAGTGCTCGTGGGGAGAACTACGAGCAGTACTTC.

The V call is TRBV7-9, the J call TRBJ2-7; D unresolved. The V gene's germline CDR1 is SEHNR and CDR2 FQNEAQ (reference sequence). Trimming cost V 0 bases and J 3 bases, with 6 bases left between them. This CDR3 contains 13 residues. The CDR3 DNA reads TGTGCCAGCAGCTTAGCTCACGTCTACGAGCAGTACTTC. Translated, it gives CASSLAHVYEQYF.

This chain links TRBV3-1 (or the pseudogene TRBV3-2) with TRBJ1-2, with 11 bases lining up with TRBD1. CDR1 LGHDT and CDR2 YNNKEL come from the germline V gene (reference sequence). V lost 4 bases and J lost 6; bases outside the gene matches: 13. The CDR3 runs to 17 residues. The CDR3 coding sequence is TGTGCCAGCAGCCCCTATGGGACAGGGGGAAACGTTGATGGCTACACCTTC. Encoded protein: CASSPYGTGGNVDGYTF.

The V gene is TRBV21-1, the J gene TRBJ2-2; the table's D call of TRBD2 was not tested on the DNA. TRBV21-1 is a documented pseudogene. The length of the CDR3 is 13 residues. CDR3 DNA: TGTGCCAGCAGCAAAGTGGGCAGGAGGGCGCTGTTTTTT. Amino acid sequence: CASSKVGRRALFF.

The J gene is TRBJ1-2, the V gene TRBV12-3 or TRBV12-4; no firm D call. The V end was cut by 3 bases, the J end by 4 bases, with 9 bases between. The CDR3 totals 13 residues. The CDR3 DNA sequence: TGTGCCAGCAGTTTTCAGCTTGCCTATGGCTACACCTTC. Amino acid sequence: CASSFQLAYGYTF.

The chain has TRBV10-3 and TRBJ1-5; 9 positions agree with TRBD1. Germline V gene lookup returns CDR1 ENHRY and CDR2 SYGVKD. CDR3 size: 17 residues. V shed 3 bases, J shed 6 bases, and the junction held 12 bases outside the gene matches. CDR3 residues: CAISDPGTGRGGQPQHF. CDR3 DNA sequence: TGTGCCATCAGTGACCCCGGGACAGGGAGAGGCGGTCAGCCCCAGCATTTT.